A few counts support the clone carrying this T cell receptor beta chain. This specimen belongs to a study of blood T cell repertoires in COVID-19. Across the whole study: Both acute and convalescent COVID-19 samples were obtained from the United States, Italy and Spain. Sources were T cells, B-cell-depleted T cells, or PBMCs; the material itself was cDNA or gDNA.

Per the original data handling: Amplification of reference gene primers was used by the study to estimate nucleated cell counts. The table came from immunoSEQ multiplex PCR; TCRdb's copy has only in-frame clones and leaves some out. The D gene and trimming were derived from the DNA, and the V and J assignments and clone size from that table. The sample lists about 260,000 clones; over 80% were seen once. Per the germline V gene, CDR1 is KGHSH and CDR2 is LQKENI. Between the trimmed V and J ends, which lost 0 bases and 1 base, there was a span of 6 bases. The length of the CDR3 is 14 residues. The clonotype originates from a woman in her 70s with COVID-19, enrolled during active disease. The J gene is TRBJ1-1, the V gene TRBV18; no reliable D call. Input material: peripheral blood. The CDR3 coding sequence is TGTGCCAGCTCACCACCTTGGCAGAACACTGAAGCTTTCTTT. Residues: CASSPPWQNTEAFF.